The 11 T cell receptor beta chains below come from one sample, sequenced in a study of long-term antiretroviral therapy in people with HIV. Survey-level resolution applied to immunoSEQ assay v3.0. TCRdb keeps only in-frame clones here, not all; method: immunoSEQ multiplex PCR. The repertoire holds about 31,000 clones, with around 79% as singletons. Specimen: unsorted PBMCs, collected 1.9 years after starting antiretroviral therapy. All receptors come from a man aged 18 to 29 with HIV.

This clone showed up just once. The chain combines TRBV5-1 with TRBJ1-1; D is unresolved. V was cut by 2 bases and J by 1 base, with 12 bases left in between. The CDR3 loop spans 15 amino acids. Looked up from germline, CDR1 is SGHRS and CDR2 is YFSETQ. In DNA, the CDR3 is TGCGCCAGCAGCTTAAACGCCGGAGGGAACACTGAAGCTTTCTTT. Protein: CASSLNAGGNTEAFF.

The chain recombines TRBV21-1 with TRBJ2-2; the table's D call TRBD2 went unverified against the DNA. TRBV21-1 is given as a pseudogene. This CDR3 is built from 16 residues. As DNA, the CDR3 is TGTGCCAGCAGCAGTCGCGGGGGGGGGAACACCGGGGAGCTGTTTTTT. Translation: CASSSRGGGNTGELFF.

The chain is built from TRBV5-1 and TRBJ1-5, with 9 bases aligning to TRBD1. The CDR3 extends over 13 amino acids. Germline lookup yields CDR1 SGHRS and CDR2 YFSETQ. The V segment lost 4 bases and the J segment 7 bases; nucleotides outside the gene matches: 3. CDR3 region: CASSAGQGQPQHF. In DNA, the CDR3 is TGCGCCAGCAGCGCGGGACAGGGCCAGCCCCAGCATTTT.

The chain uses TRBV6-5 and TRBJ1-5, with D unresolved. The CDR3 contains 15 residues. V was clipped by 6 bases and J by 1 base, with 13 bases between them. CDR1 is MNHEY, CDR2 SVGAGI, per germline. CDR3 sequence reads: CASRETWGSNQPQHF. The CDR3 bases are TGTGCCAGCAGAGAAACCTGGGGAAGCAATCAGCCCCAGCATTTT.

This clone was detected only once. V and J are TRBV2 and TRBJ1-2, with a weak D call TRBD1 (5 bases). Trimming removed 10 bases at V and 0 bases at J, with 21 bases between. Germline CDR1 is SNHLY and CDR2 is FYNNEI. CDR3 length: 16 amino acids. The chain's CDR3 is CANPGRAQNPNYGYTF. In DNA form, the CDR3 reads TGTGCCAATCCGGGGCGGGCCCAAAACCCTAACTATGGCTACACCTTC. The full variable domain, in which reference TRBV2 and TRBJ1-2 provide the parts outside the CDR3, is EPEVTQTPSHQVTQMGQEVILRCVPISNHLYFYWYRQILGQKVEFLVSFYNNEISEKSEIFDDQFSVERPDGSNFTLKIRSTKLEDSAMYFCANPGRAQNPNYGYTFGSGTRLTVV.

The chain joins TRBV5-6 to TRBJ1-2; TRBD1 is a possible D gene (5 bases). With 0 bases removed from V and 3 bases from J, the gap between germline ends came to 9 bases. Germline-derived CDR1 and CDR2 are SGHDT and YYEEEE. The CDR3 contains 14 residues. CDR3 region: CASSLAIGDYGYTF. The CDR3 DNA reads TGTGCCAGCAGCTTGGCCATAGGGGACTATGGCTACACCTTC.

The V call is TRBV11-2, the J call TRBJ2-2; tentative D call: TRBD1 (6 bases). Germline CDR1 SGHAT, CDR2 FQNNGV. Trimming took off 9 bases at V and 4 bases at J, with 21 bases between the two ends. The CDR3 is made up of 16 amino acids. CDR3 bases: TGTGCCAGGAGCCAGGGGCCGGCGAGCGGCACCGGGGAGCTGTTTTTT. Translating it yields CARSQGPASGTGELFF.

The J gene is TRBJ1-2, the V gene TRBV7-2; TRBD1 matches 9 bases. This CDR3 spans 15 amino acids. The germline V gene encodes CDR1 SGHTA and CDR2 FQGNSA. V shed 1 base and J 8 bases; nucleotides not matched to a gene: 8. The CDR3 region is CASSLDGTGSKGYTF. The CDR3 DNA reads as TGTGCCAGCAGCTTAGACGGGACAGGGAGCAAAGGCTACACCTTC.

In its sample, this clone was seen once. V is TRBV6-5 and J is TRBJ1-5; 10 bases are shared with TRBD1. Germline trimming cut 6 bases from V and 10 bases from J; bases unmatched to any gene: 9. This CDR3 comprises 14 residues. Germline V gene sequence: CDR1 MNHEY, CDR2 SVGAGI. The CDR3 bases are TGTGCCAGCAGCTTGACAGGGGGCGGTGGTCCCCAGCATTTT. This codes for CASSLTGGGGPQHF.

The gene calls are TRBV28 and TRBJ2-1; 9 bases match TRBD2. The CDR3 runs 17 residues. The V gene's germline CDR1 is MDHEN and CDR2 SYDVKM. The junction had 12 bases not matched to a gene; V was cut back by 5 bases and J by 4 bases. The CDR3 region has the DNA TGTGCCAGCAGTCCCGACCGGCGGGGGGGAATGTACAATGAGCAGTTCTTC. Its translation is CASSPDRRGGMYNEQFF. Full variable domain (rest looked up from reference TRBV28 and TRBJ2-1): DVKVTQSSRYLVKRTGEKVFLECVQDMDHENMFWYRQDPGLGLRLIYFSYDVKMKEKGDIPEGYSVSREKKERFSLILESASTNQTSMYLCASSPDRRGGMYNEQFFGPGTRLTVL.

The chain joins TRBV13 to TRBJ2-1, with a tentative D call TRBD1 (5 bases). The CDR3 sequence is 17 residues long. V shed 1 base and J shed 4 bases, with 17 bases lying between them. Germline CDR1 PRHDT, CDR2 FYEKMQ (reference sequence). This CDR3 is CASSLARAGLPYNEQFF. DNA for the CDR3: TGTGCCAGCAGCTTAGCAAGGGCAGGGCTGCCTTACAATGAGCAGTTCTTC.